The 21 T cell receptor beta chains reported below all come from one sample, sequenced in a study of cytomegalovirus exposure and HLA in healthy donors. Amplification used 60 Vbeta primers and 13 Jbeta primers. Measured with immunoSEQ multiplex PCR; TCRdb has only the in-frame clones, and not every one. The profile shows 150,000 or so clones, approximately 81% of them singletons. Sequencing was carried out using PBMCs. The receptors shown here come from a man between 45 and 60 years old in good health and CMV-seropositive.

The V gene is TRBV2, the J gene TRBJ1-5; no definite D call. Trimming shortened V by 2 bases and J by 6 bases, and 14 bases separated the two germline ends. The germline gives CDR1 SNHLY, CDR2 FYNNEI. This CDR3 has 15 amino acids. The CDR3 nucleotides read TGTGCCAGCAGTGAAAGGCCCGTTCCAGGTCAGCCCCAGCATTTT. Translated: CASSERPVPGQPQHF.

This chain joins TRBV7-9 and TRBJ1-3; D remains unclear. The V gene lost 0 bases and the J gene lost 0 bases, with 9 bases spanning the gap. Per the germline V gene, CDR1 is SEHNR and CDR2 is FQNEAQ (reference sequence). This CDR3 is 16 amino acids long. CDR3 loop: CASSLALGSSGNTIYF. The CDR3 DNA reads TGTGCCAGCAGCTTAGCGCTTGGGAGCTCTGGAAACACCATATATTTT.

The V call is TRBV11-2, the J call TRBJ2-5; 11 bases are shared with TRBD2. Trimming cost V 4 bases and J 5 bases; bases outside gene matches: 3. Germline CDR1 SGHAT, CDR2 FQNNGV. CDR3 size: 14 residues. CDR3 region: CASSWGLAEETQYF. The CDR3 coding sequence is TGTGCCAGCAGCTGGGGACTAGCGGAGGAGACCCAGTACTTC.

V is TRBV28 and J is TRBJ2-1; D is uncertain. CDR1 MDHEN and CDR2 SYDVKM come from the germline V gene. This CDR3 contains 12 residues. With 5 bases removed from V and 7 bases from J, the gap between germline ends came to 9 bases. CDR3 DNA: TGTGCCAGCAGTAAACCGCTAAATGAGCAGTTCTTC. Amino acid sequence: CASSKPLNEQFF. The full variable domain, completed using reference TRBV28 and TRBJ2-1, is DVKVTQSSRYLVKRTGEKVFLECVQDMDHENMFWYRQDPGLGLRLIYFSYDVKMKEKGDIPEGYSVSREKKERFSLILESASTNQTSMYLCASSKPLNEQFFGPGTRLTVL.

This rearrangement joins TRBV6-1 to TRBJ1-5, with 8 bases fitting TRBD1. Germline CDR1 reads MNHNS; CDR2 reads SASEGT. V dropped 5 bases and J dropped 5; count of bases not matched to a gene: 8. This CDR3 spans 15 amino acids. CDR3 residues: CASSMDRAGDQPQHF. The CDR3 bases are TGTGCCAGCAGTATGGACAGGGCGGGGGATCAGCCCCAGCATTTT.

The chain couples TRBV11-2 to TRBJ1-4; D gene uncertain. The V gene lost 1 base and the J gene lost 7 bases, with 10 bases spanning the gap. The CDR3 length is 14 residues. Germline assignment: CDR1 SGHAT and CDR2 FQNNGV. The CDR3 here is CASSLGLSSEKLFF. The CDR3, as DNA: TGTGCCAGCAGCTTAGGACTGAGCAGTGAAAAACTGTTTTTT.

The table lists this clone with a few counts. The CDR3 nucleotides read TGTGCCAGCAGTGGGGGGTATAGCAATCAGCCCCAGCATTTT. This sequence encodes CASSGGYSNQPQHF. The V call is TRBV6-6, the J call TRBJ1-5, with D perhaps matching TRBD1 (5 bases). Germline CDR1 and CDR2: MNHNY and SVGAGI (reference sequence). This CDR3 is built from 14 residues. V dropped 5 bases and J dropped 0 bases, with 8 bases sitting between them.

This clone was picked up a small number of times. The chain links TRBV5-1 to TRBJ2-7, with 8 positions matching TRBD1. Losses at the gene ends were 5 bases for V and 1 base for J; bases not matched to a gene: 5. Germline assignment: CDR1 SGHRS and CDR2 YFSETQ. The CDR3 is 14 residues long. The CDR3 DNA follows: TGCGCCAGCAGGACAGGGGCCGGATCCTACGAGCAGTACTTC. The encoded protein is CASRTGAGSYEQYF.

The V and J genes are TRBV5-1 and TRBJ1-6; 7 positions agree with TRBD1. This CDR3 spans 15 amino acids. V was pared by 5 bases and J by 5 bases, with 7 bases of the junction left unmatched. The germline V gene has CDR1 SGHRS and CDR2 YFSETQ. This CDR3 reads CASRIDRVNNSPLHF. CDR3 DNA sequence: TGCGCCAGCAGAATCGACAGGGTAAATAATTCACCCCTCCACTTT.

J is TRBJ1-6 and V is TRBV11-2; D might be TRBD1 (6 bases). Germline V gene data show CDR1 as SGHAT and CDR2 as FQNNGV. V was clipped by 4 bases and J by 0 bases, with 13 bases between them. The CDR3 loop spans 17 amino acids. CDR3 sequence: CASSSPQGSSYNSPLHF. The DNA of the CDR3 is TGTGCCAGCAGCTCCCCACAGGGAAGCTCCTATAATTCACCCCTCCACTTT.

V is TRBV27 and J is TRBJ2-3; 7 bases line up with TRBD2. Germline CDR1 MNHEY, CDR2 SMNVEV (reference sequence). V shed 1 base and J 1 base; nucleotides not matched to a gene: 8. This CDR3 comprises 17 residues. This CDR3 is CASSLFRGSSGTDTQYF. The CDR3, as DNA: TGTGCCAGCAGTTTATTCCGCGGGAGTTCGGGCACAGATACGCAGTATTTT.

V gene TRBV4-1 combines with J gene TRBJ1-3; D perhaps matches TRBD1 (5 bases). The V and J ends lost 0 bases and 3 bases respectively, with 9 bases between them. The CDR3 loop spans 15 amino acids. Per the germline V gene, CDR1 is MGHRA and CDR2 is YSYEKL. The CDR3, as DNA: TGCGCCAGCAGCCAAGACAGGGTAATTGGAAACACCATATATTTT. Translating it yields CASSQDRVIGNTIYF.

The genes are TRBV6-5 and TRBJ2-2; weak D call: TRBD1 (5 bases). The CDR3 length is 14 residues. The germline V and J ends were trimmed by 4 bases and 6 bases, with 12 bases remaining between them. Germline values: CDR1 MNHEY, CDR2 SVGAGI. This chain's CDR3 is CASSSGMVAGELFF. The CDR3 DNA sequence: TGTGCCAGCAGTTCAGGGATGGTGGCCGGGGAGCTGTTTTTT.

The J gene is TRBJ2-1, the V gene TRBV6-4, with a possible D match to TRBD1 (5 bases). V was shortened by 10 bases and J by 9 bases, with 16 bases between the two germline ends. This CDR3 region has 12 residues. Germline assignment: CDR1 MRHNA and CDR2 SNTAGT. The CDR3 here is CAKTGLTGEQFF. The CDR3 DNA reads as TGTGCCAAAACCGGGTTAACAGGTGAGCAGTTCTTC.

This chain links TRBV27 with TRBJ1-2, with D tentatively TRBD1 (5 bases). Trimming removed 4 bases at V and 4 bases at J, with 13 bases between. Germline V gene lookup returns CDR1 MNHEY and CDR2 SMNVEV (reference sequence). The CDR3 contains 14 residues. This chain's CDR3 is CASSSDMLGYGYTF. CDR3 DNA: TGTGCCAGCAGTTCGGACATGCTAGGCTATGGCTACACCTTC.

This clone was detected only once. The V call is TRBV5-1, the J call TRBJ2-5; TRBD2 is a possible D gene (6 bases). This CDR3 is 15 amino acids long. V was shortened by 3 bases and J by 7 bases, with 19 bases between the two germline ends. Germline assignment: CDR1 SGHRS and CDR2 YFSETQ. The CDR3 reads CASSSAGTEGWTQYF. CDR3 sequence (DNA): TGCGCCAGCAGCTCCGCCGGGACTGAAGGGTGGACCCAGTACTTC.

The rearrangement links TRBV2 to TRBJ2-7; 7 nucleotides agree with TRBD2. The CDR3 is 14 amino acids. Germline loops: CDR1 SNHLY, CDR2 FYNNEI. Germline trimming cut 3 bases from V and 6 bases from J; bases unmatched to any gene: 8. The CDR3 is CASSEGRGPGEQYF. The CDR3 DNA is TGTGCCAGCAGTGAGGGGAGGGGCCCAGGCGAGCAGTACTTC.

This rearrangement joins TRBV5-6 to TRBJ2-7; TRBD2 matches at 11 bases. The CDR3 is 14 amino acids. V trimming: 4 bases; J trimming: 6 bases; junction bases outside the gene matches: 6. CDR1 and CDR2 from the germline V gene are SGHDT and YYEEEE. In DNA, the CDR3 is TGTGCCAGCAGCCGTTTTAGCGGGAGGGGCGAGCAGTACTTC. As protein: CASSRFSGRGEQYF.

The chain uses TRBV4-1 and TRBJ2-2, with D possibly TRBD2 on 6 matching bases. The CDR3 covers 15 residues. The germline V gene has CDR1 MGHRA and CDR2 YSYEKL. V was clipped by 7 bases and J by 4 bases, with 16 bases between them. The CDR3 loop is CASTNRLARTGELFF. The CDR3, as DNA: TGCGCCAGCACCAACCGGCTAGCGCGCACCGGGGAGCTGTTTTTT.

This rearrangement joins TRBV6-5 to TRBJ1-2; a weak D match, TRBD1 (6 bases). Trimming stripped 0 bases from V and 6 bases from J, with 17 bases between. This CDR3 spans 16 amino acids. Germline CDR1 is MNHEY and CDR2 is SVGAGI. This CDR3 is CASSYSPLQGTHGYTF. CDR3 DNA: TGTGCCAGCAGTTACTCTCCCCTACAGGGAACGCATGGCTACACCTTC.

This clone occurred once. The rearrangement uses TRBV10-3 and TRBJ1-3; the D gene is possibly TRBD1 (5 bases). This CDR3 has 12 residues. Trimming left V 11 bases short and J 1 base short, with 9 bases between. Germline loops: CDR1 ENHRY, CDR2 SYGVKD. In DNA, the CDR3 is TGTGCCGTCGGGGGGTCTGGAAACACCATATATTTT. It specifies CAVGGSGNTIYF.